What follows are 27 T cell receptor beta chains derived from one specimen sequenced in a study of T cell responses to AZD1222 COVID-19 vaccine. TCRdb's copy holds only in-frame clones and misses some; the assay was immunoSEQ multiplex PCR. The sample yields 100,000 to 150,000 clones, roughly 88% seen once. The sequenced sample was peripheral blood, obtained 28 days after the second AZD1222 dose. The receptor source for this set is an adult who received the AZD1222 COVID-19 vaccine.

The J gene is TRBJ1-1, the V gene TRBV7-2, with D possibly matching TRBD1 (5 bases). V shed 6 bases and J shed 2 bases, with 13 bases lying between them. The CDR3 has 14 amino acids. Germline values: CDR1 SGHTA, CDR2 FQGNSA. CDR3 sequence reads: CASRTGTVNTEAFF. In DNA form, the CDR3 reads TGTGCCAGCAGGACCGGGACGGTAAACACTGAAGCTTTCTTT.

The V gene is TRBV7-9, the J gene TRBJ1-2; D ambiguous. CDR3 length: 14 residues. The V end lost 1 base, the J end lost 4 bases, and 10 bases lay between the germline ends. Germline V gene data show CDR1 as SEHNR and CDR2 as FQNEAQ (reference sequence). CDR3 nucleotide sequence: TGTGCCAGCAGCTTAGGGTCCAGGACCTATGGCTACACCTTC. Translation gives CASSLGSRTYGYTF.

The chain links TRBV5-1 to TRBJ1-5; D possibly corresponds to TRBD1 (5 bases). Per germline, CDR1 SGHRS and CDR2 YFSETQ. This CDR3 spans 15 amino acids. The V end was cut by 1 base, the J end by 2 bases, with 10 bases between. As DNA, the CDR3 is TGCGCCAGCAGCTTGCTCGGGGCGGGCAATCAGCCCCAGCATTTT. Protein sequence: CASSLLGAGNQPQHF. Using reference TRBV5-1 and TRBJ1-5 for the parts outside the CDR3, the full variable domain is KAGVTQTPRYLIKTRGQQVTLSCSPISGHRSVSWYQQTPGQGLQFLFEYFSETQRNKGNFPGRFSGRQFSNSRSEMNVSTLELGDSALYLCASSLLGAGNQPQHFGDGTRLSIL.

The sample holds a few counts of this clone. The CDR3 region has the DNA TGCGCCAGCAGTCTAGCGGGGGGAGAGACCCAGTACTTC. Protein: CASSLAGGETQYF. The chain is built from TRBV5-1 and TRBJ2-5; TRBD2 matches at 11 bases. The V segment lost 5 bases and the J segment 4 bases; nucleotides outside the gene matches: 1. The CDR3 contains 13 residues. Germline assignment: CDR1 SGHRS and CDR2 YFSETQ. The full variable domain, completed using reference TRBV5-1 and TRBJ2-5, is KAGVTQTPRYLIKTRGQQVTLSCSPISGHRSVSWYQQTPGQGLQFLFEYFSETQRNKGNFPGRFSGRQFSNSRSEMNVSTLELGDSALYLCASSLAGGETQYFGPGTRLLVL.

The rearrangement links TRBV6-5 to TRBJ1-1; D gene ambiguous. The CDR3 sequence is 14 residues long. Trimming stripped 5 bases from V and 1 base from J, with 11 bases between. From germline, CDR1 is MNHEY and CDR2 SVGAGI. Here the CDR3 DNA reads TGTGCCAGCAGTACACTGGGAACGAACACTGAAGCTTTCTTT. Its translation is CASSTLGTNTEAFF.

The rearrangement joins TRBV7-2 to TRBJ1-6, with 7 bases fitting TRBD1. V shed 4 bases, J shed 10 bases, and the junction held 10 bases outside the gene matches. CDR1 and CDR2 (germline): SGHTA, FQGNSA. The CDR3 loop spans 15 amino acids. The CDR3 here is CASSSRQGGESPLHF. DNA of the CDR3: TGTGCCAGCAGCTCTCGACAGGGCGGAGAGTCACCCCTCCACTTT.

J is TRBJ1-2 and V is TRBV2, with D hard to call. The CDR3 runs to 14 residues. Germline lookup yields CDR1 SNHLY and CDR2 FYNNEI. V lost 4 bases, J lost 4 bases, and 13 bases lay in between. The CDR3 coding sequence is TGTGCCAGCAGTGTTGGCGGTCTAGGCTATGGCTACACCTTC. This encodes CASSVGGLGYGYTF.

V gene TRBV6-2 or TRBV6-3 combines with J gene TRBJ2-7, with TRBD1 matching over 7 bases. Losses at the gene ends were 5 bases for V and 5 bases for J; bases not matched to a gene: 9. The germline V gene has CDR1 MNHEY and CDR2 SVGEGT. This CDR3 is 14 amino acids long. The CDR3 DNA follows: TGTGCCAGCAGTCAACCCCACAGGGGCCACGAGCAGTACTTC. This gives the protein CASSQPHRGHEQYF.

The CDR3 DNA is TGTGCCAGCAGCCTACCAGGGGGGTTTTATGGCTACACCTTC. It translates to CASSLPGGFYGYTF. The chain is built from TRBV4-2 and TRBJ1-2; TRBD1 agrees at 7 bases. Germline V lookup: CDR1 LGHNA, CDR2 YNFKEQ. This CDR3 comprises 14 residues. Losses at the gene ends were 4 bases for V and 5 bases for J; bases not matched to a gene: 7.

The CDR3 sequence: CASTGGDSNEKLFF. As DNA, the CDR3 is TGCGCCAGTACCGGCGGGGACTCTAATGAAAAACTGTTTTTT. V is TRBV10-2 and J is TRBJ1-4, with a possible D match to TRBD1 (5 bases). This CDR3 is built from 14 residues. The V end lost 9 bases, the J end lost 3 bases, and 14 bases lay between the germline ends. Germline-derived CDR1 and CDR2 are WSHSY and SAAADI.

V and J are TRBV18 and TRBJ1-2; TRBD1 agrees at 7 bases. The CDR3 covers 14 residues. Germline loops: CDR1 KGHSH, CDR2 LQKENI. V shed 0 bases, J shed 3 bases, and the junction held 1 base outside the gene matches. The DNA for the CDR3 is TGTGCCAGCTCACCACCGCAGGGGGACTATGGCTACACCTTC. Its translation: CASSPPQGDYGYTF. The variable domain in full, completed from reference TRBV18 and TRBJ1-2, reads NAGVMQNPRHLVRRRGQEARLRCSPMKGHSHVYWYRQLPEEGLKFMVYLQKENIIDESGMPKERFSAEFPKEGPSILRIQQVVRGDSAAYFCASSPPQGDYGYTFGSGTRLTVV.

The rearrangement uses TRBV5-8 and TRBJ1-2; 8 positions match TRBD1. This CDR3 is built from 16 residues. Germline-derived CDR1 and CDR2 are SGHTS and YDEGEE. V was clipped by 2 bases and J by 4 bases; unmatched bases: 10. The CDR3: CASSLLQPGTGYGYTF. CDR3 DNA sequence: TGTGCCAGCAGCTTACTACAACCCGGGACAGGCTATGGCTACACCTTC. Combining the CDR3 with reference TRBV5-8 and TRBJ1-2 gives the whole variable domain EAGVTQSPTHLIKTRGQQATLRCSPISGHTSVYWYQQALGLGLQFLLWYDEGEERNRGNFPPRFSGRQFPNYSSELNVNALELEDSALYLCASSLLQPGTGYGYTFGSGTRLTVV.

The chain is built from TRBV7-2 and TRBJ1-5; D ambiguous. The CDR3 sequence is 12 residues long. The germline V and J ends were trimmed by 1 base and 7 bases, with 5 bases remaining between them. The germline V gene encodes CDR1 SGHTA and CDR2 FQGNSA. The CDR3 DNA reads as TGTGCCAGCAGCTTAGATTACCAGCCCCAGCATTTT. Amino acids: CASSLDYQPQHF.

The sample holds a few counts of this clone. The chain joins TRBV19 to TRBJ1-3; weak D call: TRBD1 (5 bases). Germline V gene lookup returns CDR1 LNHDA and CDR2 SQIVND (reference sequence). Trimming left V 7 bases short and J 4 bases short, with 14 bases between. The CDR3 totals 14 residues. Here the CDR3 reads CASNAARGGNTIYF. CDR3 nucleotides: TGTGCCAGTAATGCGGCGAGGGGCGGAAACACCATATATTTT.

V gene TRBV19 combines with J gene TRBJ2-7; TRBD1 matches at 7 bases. Germline V lookup: CDR1 LNHDA, CDR2 SQIVND (reference sequence). With 3 bases clipped from V and 5 bases from J, the junction kept 10 bases outside the gene matches. This CDR3 comprises 15 residues. CDR3 nucleotide sequence: TGTGCCAGTAGTATTCACGAGACAGGGAAACACGAGCAGTACTTC. This translates into CASSIHETGKHEQYF.

The gene calls are TRBV5-1 and TRBJ2-5; 8 nucleotides align to TRBD2. CDR1 SGHRS and CDR2 YFSETQ come from the germline V gene. Trimming took 6 bases from V and 1 from J; bases not matched to a gene: 2. This CDR3 comprises 13 residues. The chain's CDR3 is CASKRGGQETQYF. The CDR3 coding sequence is TGCGCCAGCAAACGGGGGGGCCAAGAGACCCAGTACTTC.

The chain has TRBV10-1 and TRBJ2-6; 12 bases map to TRBD1. The CDR3 length is 18 residues. From germline, CDR1 is WNHNN and CDR2 SYGVQD (reference sequence). Losses at the gene ends were 4 bases for V and 1 base for J; bases not matched to a gene: 5. The CDR3: CASSGGTGGVSGANVLTF. The DNA of the CDR3 is TGCGCCAGCAGTGGGGGGACAGGGGGCGTATCTGGGGCCAACGTCCTGACTTTC.

The chain employs TRBV5-3 and TRBJ1-1, with a weak D call TRBD1 (5 bases). TRBV5-3 is filed as an ORF, its function uncertain. There are 15 residues in the CDR3. V dropped 0 bases and J dropped 4 bases, with 13 bases sitting between them. CDR3 sequence: CARSLVRGSGTEAFF. The CDR3 DNA is TGTGCCAGAAGCTTGGTTCGGGGGAGTGGCACTGAAGCTTTCTTT.

V gene TRBV5-1 combines with J gene TRBJ2-3; no clear D gene. In germline, CDR1 is SGHRS, CDR2 YFSETQ. The V gene lost 5 bases and the J gene lost 0 bases, with 7 bases spanning the gap. The CDR3 contains 13 residues. The CDR3 DNA reads as TGCGCCAGCAGTGTAGGGAGCACAGATACGCAGTATTTT. This encodes CASSVGSTDTQYF.

This chain joins TRBV9 and TRBJ1-2; D call uncertain. V lost 4 bases, J lost 1 base, and 8 bases lay in between. The CDR3 is 13 residues long. CDR1 is SGDLS and CDR2 is YYNGEE in the germline V gene. CDR3 protein: CASSLQVNYGYTF. The CDR3 DNA is TGTGCCAGCAGCCTGCAGGTTAACTATGGCTACACCTTC.

This chain connects TRBV11-2 to TRBJ1-1; D possibly corresponds to TRBD1 (6 bases). The V gene lost 6 bases and the J gene lost 0 bases, with 17 bases spanning the gap. Germline-derived CDR1 and CDR2 are SGHAT and FQNNGV. The CDR3 consists of 16 residues. The CDR3 spells CASSPIGGGMNTEAFF. Written as DNA, the CDR3 is TGTGCCAGCAGTCCAATAGGGGGGGGCATGAACACTGAAGCTTTCTTT.

The V call is TRBV7-2, the J call TRBJ1-6; D unresolved. The V gene lost 0 bases and the J gene lost 5 bases, with 5 bases spanning the gap. Germline V lookup: CDR1 SGHTA, CDR2 FQGNSA. This CDR3 comprises 14 residues. CDR3 coding DNA: TGTGCCAGCAGCTTAGCCAGTAATAATTCACCCCTCCACTTT. Its translation is CASSLASNNSPLHF.

V and J are TRBV6-5 and TRBJ2-3; TRBD2 matches at 7 bases. Germline V gives CDR1 MNHEY, CDR2 SVGAGI. The CDR3 spans 14 residues. V lost 0 bases and J lost 8; bases outside the gene matches: 5. The CDR3: CASSYSRREGTQYF. In DNA, the CDR3 is TGTGCCAGCAGTTACTCGAGGAGGGAGGGTACGCAGTATTTT.

The CDR3 here is CASSVSAGSSEKLFF. Here the CDR3 DNA reads TGTGCCAGCAGCGTAAGCGCAGGGAGCAGTGAAAAACTGTTTTTT. The chain carries TRBV9 and TRBJ1-4, with D maybe TRBD1 (5 bases). Trimming stripped 1 base from V and 7 bases from J, with 14 bases between. Germline V gives CDR1 SGDLS, CDR2 YYNGEE. This CDR3 is built from 15 residues.

The chain has TRBV5-1 and TRBJ1-1; 11 nucleotides align to TRBD1. The CDR3 has 15 residues. V lost 4 bases and J lost 5; bases outside the gene matches: 7. From germline, CDR1 is SGHRS and CDR2 YFSETQ. This CDR3 reads CASSPGTGGGTEAFF. The CDR3 DNA reads TGCGCCAGCAGCCCCGGGACAGGGGGAGGAACTGAAGCTTTCTTT.

V is TRBV5-4 and J is TRBJ2-7; 10 bases line up with TRBD1. Germline CDR1 is SGHNT and CDR2 is YYREEE (reference sequence). J lost 0 bases, V lost 3 bases, and 6 bases had no gene match. The length of the CDR3 is 16 residues. CDR3 region: CASSSGRTGGSYEQYF. Here the CDR3 DNA reads TGTGCCAGCAGCTCGGGACGGACAGGGGGCTCCTACGAGCAGTACTTC. Full variable domain (remainder filled in from reference TRBV5-4 and TRBJ2-7): ETGVTQSPTHLIKTRGQQVTLRCSSQSGHNTVSWYQQALGQGPQFIFQYYREEENGRGNFPPRFSGLQFPNYSSELNVNALELDDSALYLCASSSGRTGGSYEQYFGPGTRLTVT.

This clone was counted once. This chain connects TRBV12-3 or TRBV12-4 to TRBJ1-1; D unclear. The CDR3 is made up of 13 amino acids. With 6 bases removed from V and 3 bases from J, the gap between germline ends came to 11 bases. The CDR3 nucleotides read TGTGCCAGCAGAACCCTCAGGTACACTGAAGCTTTCTTT. It yields the protein CASRTLRYTEAFF.